These T cell receptor beta chains were read from a single sample in a study of blood T cell repertoires in COVID-19. Here immunoSEQ multiplex PCR was the method, and the copy in TCRdb shows in-frame clones only, minus some. The repertoire has roughly 290,000 clones, around 89% of them found once; the top ten carry about 1.8%. The source material was PBMCs or T cells enriched from blood (not recorded which). The receptor source for this set is a young woman with acute COVID-19. Both conserved end residues are part of each CDR3. Each record gives: clone size, V gene, D gene, J gene, CDR3 protein, CDR3 DNA. The D gene is left open where the match is weak. Clone size is given for some rows only: seen once, a few or many times, or a class if the clone is expanded.

.	TRBV5-8	TRBD2	TRBJ2-7	CASRRSGSYEQYF	TGTGCCAGCAGACGCAGCGGGAGTTACGAGCAGTACTTC
.	TRBV9	.	TRBJ1-3	CASSKHHSASGNTIYF	TGTGCCAGCAGCAAACACCATTCCGCCTCTGGAAACACCATATATTTT
.	TRBV2	TRBD2	TRBJ2-3	CANSGLAGEITDTQYF	TGTGCCAACTCGGGACTAGCGGGAGAGATCACAGATACGCAGTATTTT
.	TRBV4-1	.	TRBJ2-1	CASSQVVVTHNEQFF	TGCGCCAGCAGCCAAGTTGTGGTCACACACAATGAGCAGTTCTTC
.	TRBV3-1/TRBV3-2	.	TRBJ2-1	CASSQRRLGSNNEQFF	TGTGCCAGCAGCCAAAGGCGACTCGGAAGCAACAATGAGCAGTTCTTC
.	TRBV6-7	.	TRBJ1-4	CASSQPYRPGDEKLFF	TGTGCCAGCAGTCAGCCGTACCGGCCCGGGGATGAAAAACTGTTTTTT
.	TRBV18	TRBD1	TRBJ2-7	CASSPMPGQGPEQYF	TGTGCCAGCTCACCCATGCCGGGACAGGGGCCCGAGCAGTACTTC
.	TRBV10-3	.	TRBJ1-2	CAISEFGGLSKDGYTF	TGTGCCATCAGTGAATTCGGGGGATTAAGTAAGGATGGCTACACCTTC
.	TRBV7-6	.	TRBJ2-2	CASSGPSELFF	TGTGCCAGCTCTGGCCCTTCAGAGCTGTTTTTT
.	TRBV10-3	TRBD1	TRBJ1-5	CAISEVGTGGGFNQPQHF	TGTGCCATCAGTGAGGTCGGGACAGGGGGCGGATTCAATCAGCCCCAGCATTTT
.	TRBV30	.	TRBJ2-1	CAWILTGRTYNEQFF	TGTGCCTGGATCCTTACGGGGAGAACCTACAATGAGCAGTTCTTC
.	TRBV19	TRBD1	TRBJ1-4	CASRSLPGQLNEKLFF	TGTGCCAGTAGAAGTTTACCGGGACAGCTTAATGAAAAACTGTTTTTT
.	TRBV21-1	.	TRBJ1-3	CASSNSGQATSSGNTIYF	TGTGCCAGCAGCAATTCCGGACAGGCTACCTCGAGTGGAAACACCATATATTTT
.	TRBV6-1	.	TRBJ2-1	CASGGSGNEQFF	TGTGCCAGCGGTGGGAGCGGCAATGAGCAGTTCTTC
.	TRBV18	.	TRBJ2-2	CASSPWGSGVNTGELFF	TGTGCCAGCTCACCATGGGGGTCGGGAGTCAACACCGGGGAGCTGTTTTTT
once	TRBV4-2	TRBD2	TRBJ2-1	CASSQDGSSGGYNEQFF	TGTGCCAGCAGCCAAGACGGTTCTAGCGGGGGCTACAATGAGCAGTTCTTC
.	TRBV9	.	TRBJ2-3	CASSVAGSPSTDTQYF	TGTGCCAGCAGCGTAGCCGGGAGCCCGAGCACAGATACGCAGTATTTT
.	TRBV11-2	.	TRBJ1-2	CASSLLGGYGYTF	TGTGCCAGCAGCTTATTAGGGGGCTATGGCTACACCTTC
.	TRBV30	TRBD1	TRBJ1-1	CAWSGDRVGTEAFF	TGTGCCTGGAGTGGCGACAGGGTGGGCACTGAAGCTTTCTTT
few	TRBV27	.	TRBJ2-6	CASTPSGANVLTF	TGTGCCAGCACTCCCTCTGGGGCCAACGTCCTGACTTTC
.	TRBV2	.	TRBJ1-1	CASAGAGGRGNTEAFF	TGTGCCAGCGCCGGAGCGGGGGGGCGCGGGAACACTGAAGCTTTCTTT
.	TRBV14	TRBD1	TRBJ1-6	CASSRNQGAGSPLHF	TGTGCCAGCAGCCGAAACCAGGGGGCCGGTTCACCCCTCCACTTT
.	TRBV28	TRBD2	TRBJ2-3	CASSLRSLRAGGQDTQYF	TGTGCCAGCAGTTTAAGATCGTTAAGGGCGGGAGGGCAGGATACGCAGTATTTT
.	TRBV5-4	.	TRBJ1-2	CASSSTGSRGTIGYTF	TGTGCCAGCAGCTCGACAGGCTCGAGGGGGACGATCGGCTACACCTTC
.	TRBV28	.	TRBJ1-2	CASSPKQTPIYGYTF	TGTGCCAGCAGTCCAAAGCAGACACCGATCTATGGCTACACCTTC
.	TRBV14	TRBD1	TRBJ1-1	CASSHGDRENTEAFF	TGTGCCAGCAGCCATGGGGACAGGGAGAACACTGAAGCTTTCTTT
.	TRBV7-2	TRBD1	TRBJ2-7	CASSGTRDRGYEQYF	TGTGCCAGCAGCGGAACCCGGGACAGGGGGTACGAGCAGTACTTC
.	TRBV20-1	.	TRBJ2-7	CSASEYEQYF	TGCAGTGCTAGCGAGTACGAGCAGTACTTC
.	TRBV5-1	.	TRBJ2-7	CASSLQAGTYEQYF	TGCGCCAGCAGCTTGCAGGCAGGGACCTACGAGCAGTACTTC
.	TRBV27	.	TRBJ2-3	CASSSLALSTDTQYF	TGTGCCAGCAGTTCTCTAGCGTTAAGCACAGATACGCAGTATTTT
many	TRBV14	.	TRBJ1-3	CASSTGSGNTIYF	TGTGCCAGCAGCACAGGCTCAGGAAACACCATATATTTT
.	TRBV7-9	TRBD1	TRBJ2-1	CASSSFGTVDNEQFF	TGTGCCAGCAGCTCCTTTGGGACAGTGGATAATGAGCAGTTCTTC
.	TRBV7-9	.	TRBJ1-5	CASSSSGDTFSNQPQHF	TGTGCCAGCAGCTCATCGGGAGACACGTTTAGCAATCAGCCCCAGCATTTT
once	TRBV28	TRBD2	TRBJ2-7	CASSSTGTSGREQYF	TGTGCCAGCAGCTCCACCGGGACTAGCGGGCGCGAGCAGTACTTC
few	TRBV19	.	TRBJ2-1	CASSPDKPYNEQFF	TGTGCCAGTAGCCCGGACAAGCCCTACAATGAGCAGTTCTTC
.	TRBV27	TRBD2	TRBJ2-5	CASSSAQSGVQETQYF	TGTGCCAGCAGCTCGGCACAGAGCGGGGTACAAGAGACCCAGTACTTC
.	TRBV27	.	TRBJ2-3	CASSFTTGQGRIITDTQYF	TGTGCCAGCAGCTTCACTACCGGACAAGGAAGGATTATTACAGATACGCAGTATTTT
once	TRBV6-2/TRBV6-3	.	TRBJ1-6	CASSYLSGTNSPLHF	TGTGCCAGCAGTTACTTATCGGGGACAAATTCACCCCTCCACTTT
few	TRBV6-2/TRBV6-3	TRBD2	TRBJ2-7	CASSRTSGGLSYEQYF	TGTGCCAGCAGTAGAACTAGCGGAGGCCTATCCTACGAGCAGTACTTC
.	TRBV7-9	TRBD1	TRBJ1-4	CASSFLAVRQGSNEKLFF	TGTGCCAGCAGCTTTCTTGCGGTTCGACAGGGCTCCAATGAAAAACTGTTTTTT
.	TRBV5-1	.	TRBJ2-7	CASSLNWDSATSEQYF	TGCGCCAGCAGCCTCAATTGGGACTCAGCCACGTCCGAGCAGTACTTC
once	TRBV6-1	.	TRBJ1-3	CASREPGPVSSGNTIYF	TGTGCCAGCAGGGAACCGGGTCCTGTTTCCTCTGGAAACACCATATATTTT
.	TRBV5-1	TRBD1	TRBJ2-1	CASSLTGTGGNEQFF	TGCGCCAGCAGCTTGACCGGGACAGGGGGCAATGAGCAGTTCTTC
.	TRBV4-1	TRBD1	TRBJ1-4	CASSQYEGAREKLFF	TGCGCCAGCAGCCAGTATGAGGGGGCACGAGAAAAACTGTTTTTT
.	TRBV28	TRBD1	TRBJ1-5	CASSRRGVGSQPQHF	TGTGCCAGCAGCCGCAGGGGGGTAGGGAGTCAGCCCCAGCATTTT